A selection of T cell receptor beta chains follows, all from one sample in a study of T cell responses to AZD1222 COVID-19 vaccine. Profiling relied on immunoSEQ multiplex PCR, and the TCRdb table lists in-frame clones only, not all of them. This sample carries roughly 160,000 clones, roughly 94% of them seen once, and the ten largest clones take 0.64%. The sample was peripheral blood, taken on day 0 of AZD1222 vaccination. Receptors originate from an adult in good health. The CDR3 runs from the conserved cysteine through the conserved F or W. Each record gives: D gene, J gene, V gene, clone size, CDR3 protein, CDR3 DNA. The D gene is left open where the match is weak. Only some rows state a clone size, as once, few, many or a class for expanded clones.

TRBD1 | TRBJ1-1 | TRBV19 | . | CASSMPPDRGAFF | TGTGCCAGTAGTATGCCTCCGGACAGGGGAGCTTTCTTT
. | TRBJ2-7 | TRBV6-5 | . | CASSNGPNQQYF | TGTGCCAGCAGCAACGGCCCCAACCAGCAGTACTTC
. | TRBJ2-3 | TRBV5-4 | . | CASSLQLEDTQYF | TGTGCCAGCAGCTTGCAGCTAGAGGATACGCAGTATTTT
. | TRBJ1-1 | TRBV12-3/TRBV12-4 | . | CASSPDSRRAFF | TGTGCCAGCAGTCCGGACTCGAGGAGGGCTTTCTTT
. | TRBJ1-4 | TRBV3-1/TRBV3-2 | . | CASSQRFSEKLFF | TGTGCCAGCAGCCAAAGATTTAGTGAAAAACTGTTTTTT
. | TRBJ2-1 | TRBV19 | few | CASSGGLDRANEQFF | TGTGCCAGTTCGGGGGGTCTGGACAGGGCCAATGAGCAGTTCTTC
. | TRBJ1-2 | TRBV6-5 | once | CASSQGNQGLYGYTF | TGTGCCAGCAGCCAAGGGAATCAGGGGTTATATGGCTACACCTTC
TRBD1 | TRBJ2-3 | TRBV24-1 | . | CATSDPRGRSPDTQYF | TGTGCCACCAGTGATCCTAGGGGGCGTAGCCCAGATACGCAGTATTTT
. | TRBJ2-2 | TRBV4-2 | . | CASSQIGENTGELFF | TGTGCCAGCAGCCAAATAGGGGAAAACACCGGGGAGCTGTTTTTT
. | TRBJ1-3 | TRBV18 | . | CASSRDVYSGNTIYF | TGTGCCAGCTCACGCGACGTTTACTCTGGAAACACCATATATTTT
. | TRBJ2-2 | TRBV7-2 | . | CASSLARAGGELFF | TGTGCCAGCAGCTTAGCGCGTGCCGGCGGGGAGCTGTTTTTT
. | TRBJ1-5 | TRBV6-5 | . | CASSYAASDQPQHF | TGTGCCAGCAGTTACGCGGCCTCCGATCAGCCCCAGCATTTT
TRBD1 | TRBJ1-5 | TRBV7-9 | . | CASSPGTGRHGPQHF | TGTGCCAGCAGCCCTGGGACAGGGAGGCATGGGCCCCAGCATTTT
. | TRBJ1-6 | TRBV25-1 | . | CASTGGGSYSPLHF | TGTGCCAGCACCGGCGGGGGAAGTTATTCACCCCTCCACTTT
TRBD2 | TRBJ2-3 | TRBV27 | . | CASSLLAVSTDTQYF | TGTGCCAGCAGTTTGCTAGCGGTTAGCACAGATACGCAGTATTTT
. | TRBJ2-7 | TRBV5-4 | . | CASSPPSSNPYEQYF | TGTGCCAGCAGCCCCCCAAGCTCCAACCCCTACGAGCAGTACTTC
. | TRBJ1-1 | TRBV7-9 | . | CASSPSNTEAFF | TGTGCCAGTTCCCCATCGAACACTGAAGCTTTCTTT
. | TRBJ1-1 | TRBV4-1 | . | CASSQEPSGAWRTEAFF | TGCGCCAGCAGCCAAGAGCCTTCAGGGGCCTGGAGAACTGAAGCTTTCTTT
. | TRBJ1-1 | TRBV10-1 | . | CASSEGHRNTEAFF | TGCGCCAGCAGTGAAGGGCACCGGAACACTGAAGCTTTCTTT
. | TRBJ2-2 | TRBV5-4 | . | CASRPWTVSNTGELFF | TGTGCCAGCAGACCCTGGACAGTGAGTAACACCGGGGAGCTGTTTTTT
. | TRBJ1-5 | TRBV19 | . | CASSTTGGSNQPQHF | TGTGCCAGTAGTACCACCGGGGGTAGCAATCAGCCCCAGCATTTT
TRBD1 | TRBJ2-1 | TRBV28 | . | CASTGTGGDTFSYNEQFF | TGTGCCAGCACGGGGACAGGGGGGGATACCTTCTCCTACAATGAGCAGTTCTTC
. | TRBJ1-5 | TRBV10-3 | . | CAISEGQKRDQPQHF | TGTGCCATCAGTGAGGGACAGAAGAGGGATCAGCCCCAGCATTTT
. | TRBJ2-1 | TRBV5-5 | . | CASSPNSAGTYNEQFF | TGTGCCAGCAGCCCAAACTCAGCGGGCACCTACAATGAGCAGTTCTTC
TRBD2 | TRBJ2-3 | TRBV19 | . | CASSGLAGVPDTQYF | TGTGCCAGTAGTGGGCTAGCGGGAGTGCCAGATACGCAGTATTTT
. | TRBJ1-2 | TRBV6-5 | . | CAVWGPNYGYTF | TGTGCCGTCTGGGGACCTAACTATGGCTACACCTTC
TRBD2 | TRBJ2-2 | TRBV6-4 | . | CASGLADTGELFF | TGTGCCAGCGGACTAGCAGACACCGGGGAGCTGTTTTTT
. | TRBJ1-5 | TRBV27 | . | CASSLWGGNQPQHF | TGTGCCAGCAGTCTTTGGGGAGGCAATCAGCCCCAGCATTTT
TRBD1 | TRBJ1-2 | TRBV3-1/TRBV3-2 | . | CASWTGDYGYTF | TGTGCCAGCTGGACAGGGGACTATGGCTACACCTTC
. | TRBJ2-1 | TRBV5-1 | . | CASSSTGDSYNEQFF | TGCGCCAGCAGCTCCACCGGGGATTCCTACAATGAGCAGTTCTTC
. | TRBJ1-1 | TRBV6-1 | . | CASSEGRRVGTEAFF | TGTGCCAGCAGTGAGGGGAGGCGGGTCGGCACTGAAGCTTTCTTT
. | TRBJ1-6 | TRBV28 | . | CASSRARFLNSPLHF | TGTGCCAGCAGTCGCGCCCGGTTTCTCAATTCACCCCTCCACTTT
. | TRBJ2-1 | TRBV19 | . | CASSIVETNNEQFF | TGTGCCAGTAGTATAGTCGAGACCAACAATGAGCAGTTCTTC
. | TRBJ1-1 | TRBV6-5 | . | CASRGTEAFF | TGTGCCAGCAGGGGCACTGAAGCTTTCTTT
TRBD2 | TRBJ2-1 | TRBV19 | . | CASSIGTSWQQFF | TGTGCCAGTAGTATAGGGACTAGCTGGCAGCAGTTCTTC
. | TRBJ2-1 | TRBV12-3/TRBV12-4 | once | CASSFSENNEQFF | TGTGCCAGCAGTTTTTCTGAAAACAATGAGCAGTTCTTC
. | TRBJ2-7 | TRBV5-5 | . | CASSPWDRDIYEQYF | TGTGCCAGCAGCCCTTGGGACCGAGACATCTACGAGCAGTACTTC
TRBD1 | TRBJ1-1 | TRBV3-1/TRBV3-2 | . | CASSWGQGGTEAFF | TGTGCCAGCAGCTGGGGACAGGGGGGGACTGAAGCTTTCTTT
TRBD1 | TRBJ1-5 | TRBV7-9 | . | CASSRGLAHLDQPQHF | TGTGCCAGCAGCAGGGGGCTAGCCCACTTGGATCAGCCCCAGCATTTT